This T cell receptor (beta chain) was sequenced in a study of shared clonotypes between healthy human individuals. All participating donors were Caucasian adults from Nashville, Tennessee. The method was immunoSEQ multiplex PCR; TCRdb's version includes in-frame clones alone and lacks a portion of them. The repertoire holds approximately 1.5 million clones, with just under 99% as singletons. Sequenced material: naive CD4+ T cells sorted from blood. Subset in this sample: CD45RA+ positively selected. This receptor was taken from a man aged 25 to 40 in good health.

The CDR3 reads CASSAGQLQYNEQFF. The CDR3 region has the DNA TGTGCCAGCTCCGCGGGACAGCTACAATACAATGAGCAGTTCTTC. The chain is built from TRBV18 and TRBJ2-1; tentative D call: TRBD1 (7 bases). The CDR3 contains 15 residues. Per the germline V gene, CDR1 is KGHSH and CDR2 is LQKENI. V was cut by 6 bases and J by 4 bases, with 16 bases left in between.